The clone carrying this T cell receptor beta chain has at least ten counts. Its target is not known. This CDR3 is built from 14 residues. Germline V gene sequence: CDR1 SNHLY, CDR2 FYNNEI. J lost 5 bases, V lost 5 bases, and 7 bases had no gene match. These data originate in a study of regulatory T cells in long-lasting Graves disease. Relying on iRepertoire HTBI primers and Arm-PCR of CDR3 regions, the team built TCR beta libraries. TCRdb re-analysed the multiplex PCR reads in MiXCR, keeping a single row per CDR3 protein. Of approximately 560,000 distinct CDR3 sequences listed, about 16% were seen once; the top ten hold more than 10%. General study points: With a small sample size, accuracy may have been reduced.

Noted time point: newly diagnosed GD, antithyroid drugs for less than 3 months. Isolated PBMC RNA provided the starting material for the TCR library. Another study also made use of these data, one on T cells in Graves' hyperthyroidism and ophthalmopathy.

This rearrangement joins TRBV2 to TRBJ2-7, with 9 nucleotides matching TRBD1. The sample was peripheral blood mononuclear cells (PBMCs), taken at new diagnosis, from a patient treated with antithyroid drugs. This clonotype was obtained from a man aged 18 to 30 with Graves disease. The CDR3 DNA reads as TGTGCCAGCAGTTCGACAGGGGGATTGGACGAGCAGTACTTC. Protein: CASSSTGGLDEQYF. Variable domain in full (rest from reference TRBV2 and TRBJ2-7): EPEVTQTPSHQVTQMGQEVILRCVPISNHLYFYWYRQILGQKVEFLVSFYNNEISEKSEIFDDQFSVERPDGSNFTLKIRSTKLEDSAMYFCASSSTGGLDEQYFGPGTRLTVT.